This TCR beta chain was identified in a study of cytomegalovirus exposure and HLA in healthy donors. Study-level points and caveats: In a later analysis, parvovirus B19, influenza, CMV and Epstein-Barr virus appeared linked to several top co-occurrence clusters. DRB1 showed the most TCR associations and HLA-C the fewest in a later analysis, as rates varied by HLA locus.

With respect to this clone: Its antigen is as yet unknown.

With 60 Vbeta and 13 Jbeta primers, the PCR was carried out. Repertoires were generated with immunoSEQ multiplex PCR, while TCRdb's copy carries only in-frame clones and drops some. Here the sample spans some 110,000 clones, roughly 79% being singletons. Trimming removed 3 bases at V and 0 bases at J, with 8 bases between. The CDR3 has 15 residues. Germline CDR1 reads MNHEY; CDR2 reads SMNVEV (reference sequence). Participants comprised healthy donors of bone marrow. The TCR sequence derives from a male donor in good health and CMV-seronegative. Sequences were obtained from PBMCs. The V gene is TRBV27, the J gene TRBJ2-2; possible D gene TRBD1, 5 bases. CDR3 protein: CASSLGLANTGELFF. CDR3 nucleotide sequence: TGTGCCAGCAGTTTGGGGCTAGCGAACACCGGGGAGCTGTTTTTT.